This TCR beta chain was obtained from a study of T cell responses to AZD1222 COVID-19 vaccine. This CDR3 region has 13 residues. Germline V gene sequence: CDR1 LGHDT, CDR2 YNNKEL (reference sequence). V lost 4 bases and J 2 bases, leaving 8 bases between the germline ends. Profiled with immunoSEQ multiplex PCR; TCRdb holds only in-frame clones, not every one. There are 100,000 to 150,000 clones in the sample; roughly 90% occur only once, and roughly 1.6% lies in the top ten. Source: peripheral blood, taken on day 0 of AZD1222 vaccination. The chain links TRBV3-1 (or the pseudogene TRBV3-2) to TRBJ2-5; no clear D. This TCR came from an adult in good health. This CDR3 is CASSRASQETQYF. In DNA form, the CDR3 reads TGTGCCAGCAGCCGGGCCTCTCAAGAGACCCAGTACTTC.